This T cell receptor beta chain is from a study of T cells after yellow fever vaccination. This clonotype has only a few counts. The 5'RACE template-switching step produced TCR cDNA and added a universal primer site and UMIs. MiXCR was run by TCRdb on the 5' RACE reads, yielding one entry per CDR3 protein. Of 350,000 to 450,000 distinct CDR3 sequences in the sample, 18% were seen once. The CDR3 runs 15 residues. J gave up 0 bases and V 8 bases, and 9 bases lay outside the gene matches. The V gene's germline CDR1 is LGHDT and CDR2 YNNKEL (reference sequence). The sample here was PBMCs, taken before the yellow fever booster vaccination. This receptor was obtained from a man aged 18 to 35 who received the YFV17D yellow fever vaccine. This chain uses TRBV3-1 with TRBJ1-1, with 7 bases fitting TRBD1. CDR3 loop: CASRRDSGVNTEAFF. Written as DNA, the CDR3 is TGTGCCAGCCGAAGGGACAGTGGAGTGAACACTGAAGCTTTCTTT.